A single T cell receptor beta chain is shown here with its context. Antigen unknown. This entry is derived from a study of identifying expanded T cells in peripheral blood. The CDR3 covers 14 residues. Germline V gene lookup returns CDR1 KGHSH and CDR2 LQKENI. V was pared by 2 bases and J by 1 base, with 9 bases between. Study-wide findings and caveats: Differentially abundant clones: around 1.2 between replicates, just under 17 at approximately 13 days, less than 20 at four. Across healthy donors, higher total template counts meant significantly greater approximately 2-week count variance.

Only in-frame clones appear in the TCRdb table, and some are missing; sequencing was by immunoSEQ multiplex PCR. The table records approximately 120,000 clones, roughly nine tenths of them present only once. Healthy donors had no documented immune events, such as infections, while sampled. V and J are TRBV18 and TRBJ2-7; D might be TRBD2 (6 bases). This sequence originates from a person aged 18 to 70 in good health. The source material was blood. In nucleotides, the CDR3 is TGTGCCAGCTCACCAGTTAGCGGATCCTACGAGCAGTACTTC. It yields the protein CASSPVSGSYEQYF.